This TCR beta chain was obtained from a study of OX40 agonist ivuxolimab in advanced cancers. Study-level background: The mean age was approximately 56 years, ranging from roughly 23 to 80, with approximately 85% of participants male. Partial responses occurred in three patients (one hepatocellular carcinoma, two cutaneous melanoma).

Data came from immunoSEQ multiplex PCR; TCRdb stores just in-frame clones and leaves some out. The sample records around 50,000 clones, about 90% being singletons. The sample in question was CD4+ or CD8+ T cells sorted from blood, obtained in a trial of the OX40 agonist ivuxolimab. This sequence originates from an adult with an advanced solid tumor such as melanoma, head and neck, liver or kidney cancer.

The CDR3 loop is CASSPPNKDTEAFF. Here the CDR3 DNA reads TGTGCCAGCAGCCCTCCAAATAAGGACACTGAAGCTTTCTTT. V is TRBV7-2 and J is TRBJ1-1, with D uncertain. V shed 5 bases and J shed 3 bases, with 13 bases lying between them. This CDR3 is built from 14 residues. In germline, CDR1 is SGHTA, CDR2 FQGNSA.